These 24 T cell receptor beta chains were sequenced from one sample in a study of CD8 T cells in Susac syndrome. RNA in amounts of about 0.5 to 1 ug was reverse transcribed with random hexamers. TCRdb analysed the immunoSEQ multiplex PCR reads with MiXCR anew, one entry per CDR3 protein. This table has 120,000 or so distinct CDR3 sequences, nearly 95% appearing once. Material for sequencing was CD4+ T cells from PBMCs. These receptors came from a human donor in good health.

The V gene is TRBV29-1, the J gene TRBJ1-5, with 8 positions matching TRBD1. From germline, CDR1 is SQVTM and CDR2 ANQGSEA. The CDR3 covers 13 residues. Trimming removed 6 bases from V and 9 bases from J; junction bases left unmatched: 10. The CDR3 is CSVRTGPDTPQHF. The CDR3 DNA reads TGCAGCGTCCGGACAGGGCCAGATACGCCCCAGCATTTT.

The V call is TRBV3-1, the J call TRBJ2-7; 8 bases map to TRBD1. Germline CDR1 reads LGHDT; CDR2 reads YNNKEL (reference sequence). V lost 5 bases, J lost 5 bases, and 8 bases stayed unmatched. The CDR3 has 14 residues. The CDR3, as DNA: TGTGCCAGCAGCGATTGGACAGGGCACGACGAGCAGTACTTC. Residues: CASSDWTGHDEQYF.

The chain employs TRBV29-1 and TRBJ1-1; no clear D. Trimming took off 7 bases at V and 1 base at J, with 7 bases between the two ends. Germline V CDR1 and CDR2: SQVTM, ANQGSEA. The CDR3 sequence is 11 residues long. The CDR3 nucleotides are TGCAGCGACAGATCGAACACTGAAGCTTTCTTT. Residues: CSDRSNTEAFF.

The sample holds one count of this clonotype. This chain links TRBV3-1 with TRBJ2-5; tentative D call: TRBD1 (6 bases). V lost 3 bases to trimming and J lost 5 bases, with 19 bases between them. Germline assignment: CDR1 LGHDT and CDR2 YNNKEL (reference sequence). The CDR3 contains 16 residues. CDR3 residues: CASSQGADRMGETQYF. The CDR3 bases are TGTGCCAGCAGCCAGGGGGCGGATCGTATGGGGGAGACCCAGTACTTC.

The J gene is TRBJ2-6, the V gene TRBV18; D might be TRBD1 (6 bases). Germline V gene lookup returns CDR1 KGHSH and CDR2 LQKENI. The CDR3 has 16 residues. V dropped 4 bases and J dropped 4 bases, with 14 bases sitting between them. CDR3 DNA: TGTGCCAGCTCACTAGACAGGTACTACGGGGCCAACGTCCTGACTTTC. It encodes CASSLDRYYGANVLTF.

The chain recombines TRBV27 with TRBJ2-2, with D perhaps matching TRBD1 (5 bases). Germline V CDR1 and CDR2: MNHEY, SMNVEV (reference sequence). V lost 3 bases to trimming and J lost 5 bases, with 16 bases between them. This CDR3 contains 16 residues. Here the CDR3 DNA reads TGTGCCAGCAGTTTTGTCCGCCAGGGCCAGACCGGGGAGCTGTTTTTT. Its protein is CASSFVRQGQTGELFF.

The CDR3 sequence is CASRSWAGEQYF. The CDR3 DNA follows: TGTGCCAGCAGGAGTTGGGCGGGGGAGCAGTACTTC. The chain is built from TRBV28 and TRBJ2-7; D is possibly TRBD2 (6 bases). V was cut by 6 bases and J by 7 bases, with 13 bases left in between. The V gene's germline CDR1 is MDHEN and CDR2 SYDVKM. This CDR3 has 12 amino acids.

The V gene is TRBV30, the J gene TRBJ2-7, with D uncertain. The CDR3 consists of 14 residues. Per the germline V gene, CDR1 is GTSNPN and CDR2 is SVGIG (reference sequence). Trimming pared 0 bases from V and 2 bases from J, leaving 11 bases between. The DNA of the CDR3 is TGTGCCTGGAGTGTTAGTTTAACTACCTACGAGCAGTACTTC. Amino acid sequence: CAWSVSLTTYEQYF.

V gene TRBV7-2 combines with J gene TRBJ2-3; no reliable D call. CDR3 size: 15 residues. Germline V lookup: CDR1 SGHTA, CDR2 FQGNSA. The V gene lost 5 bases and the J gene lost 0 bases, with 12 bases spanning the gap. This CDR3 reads CASSETPSSTDTQYF. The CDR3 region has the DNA TGTGCCAGCAGCGAGACACCATCTAGCACAGATACGCAGTATTTT.

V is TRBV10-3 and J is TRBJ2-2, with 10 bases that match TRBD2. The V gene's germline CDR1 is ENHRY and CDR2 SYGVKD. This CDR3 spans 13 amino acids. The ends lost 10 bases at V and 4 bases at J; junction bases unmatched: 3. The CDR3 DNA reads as TGTGCCACAAGCGGGAGGGCCACCGGGGAGCTGTTTTTT. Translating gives CATSGRATGELFF.

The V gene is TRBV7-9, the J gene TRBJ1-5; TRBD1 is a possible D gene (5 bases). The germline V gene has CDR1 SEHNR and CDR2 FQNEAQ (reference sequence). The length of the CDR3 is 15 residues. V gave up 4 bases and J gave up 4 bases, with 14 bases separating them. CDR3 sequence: CASSSDSYLNQPQHF. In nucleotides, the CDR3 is TGTGCCAGCAGCTCCGACAGCTATTTGAATCAGCCCCAGCATTTT.

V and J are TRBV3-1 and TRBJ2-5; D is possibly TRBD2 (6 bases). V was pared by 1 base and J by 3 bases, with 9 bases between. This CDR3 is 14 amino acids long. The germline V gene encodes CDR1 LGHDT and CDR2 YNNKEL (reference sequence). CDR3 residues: CASSQARGKETQYF. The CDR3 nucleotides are TGTGCCAGCAGCCAAGCCCGGGGGAAAGAGACCCAGTACTTC.

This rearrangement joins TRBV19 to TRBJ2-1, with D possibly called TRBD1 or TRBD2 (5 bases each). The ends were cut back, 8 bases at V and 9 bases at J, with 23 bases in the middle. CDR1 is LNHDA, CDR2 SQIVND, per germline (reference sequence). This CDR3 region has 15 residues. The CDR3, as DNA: TGTGCCAGTCAAGCCTTTGGCAGGGACGCGGCTGAGCAGTTCTTC. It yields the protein CASQAFGRDAAEQFF.

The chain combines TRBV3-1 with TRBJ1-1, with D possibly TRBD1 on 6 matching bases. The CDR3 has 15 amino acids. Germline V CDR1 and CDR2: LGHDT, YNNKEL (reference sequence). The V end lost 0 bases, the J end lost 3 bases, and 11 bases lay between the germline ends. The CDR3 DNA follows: TGTGCCAGCAGCCAAGAGGGGGGGCGCGACACTGAAGCTTTCTTT. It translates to CASSQEGGRDTEAFF.

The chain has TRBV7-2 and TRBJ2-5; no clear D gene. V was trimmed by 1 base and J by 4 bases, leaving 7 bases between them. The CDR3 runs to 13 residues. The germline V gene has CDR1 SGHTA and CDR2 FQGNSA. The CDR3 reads CASSLVNGETQYF. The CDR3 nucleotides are TGTGCCAGCAGCTTAGTCAATGGAGAGACCCAGTACTTC.

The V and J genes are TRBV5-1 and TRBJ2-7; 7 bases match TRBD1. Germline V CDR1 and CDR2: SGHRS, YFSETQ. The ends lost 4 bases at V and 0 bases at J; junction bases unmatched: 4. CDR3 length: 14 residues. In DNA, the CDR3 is TGCGCCAGCAGCACCCGACAGGGCTCCTACGAGCAGTACTTC. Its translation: CASSTRQGSYEQYF.

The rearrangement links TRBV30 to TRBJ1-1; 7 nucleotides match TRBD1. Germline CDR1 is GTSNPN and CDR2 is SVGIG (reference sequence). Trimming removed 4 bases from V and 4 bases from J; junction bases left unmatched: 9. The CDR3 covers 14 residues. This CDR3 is CAWTATGYSTEAFF. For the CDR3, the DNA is TGTGCCTGGACGGCGACAGGGTATTCCACTGAAGCTTTCTTT.

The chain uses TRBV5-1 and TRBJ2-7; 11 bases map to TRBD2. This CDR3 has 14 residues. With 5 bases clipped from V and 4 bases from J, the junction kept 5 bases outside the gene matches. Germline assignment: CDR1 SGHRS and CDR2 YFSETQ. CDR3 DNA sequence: TGCGCCAGCAGTATAGCGGGAGGGGAATACGAGCAGTACTTC. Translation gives CASSIAGGEYEQYF.

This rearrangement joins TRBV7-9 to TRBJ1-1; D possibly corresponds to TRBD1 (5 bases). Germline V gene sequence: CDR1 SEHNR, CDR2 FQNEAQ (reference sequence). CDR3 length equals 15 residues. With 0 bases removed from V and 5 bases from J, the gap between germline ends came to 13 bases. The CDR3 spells CASSLALKGRTEAFF. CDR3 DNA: TGTGCCAGCAGCTTAGCTCTGAAGGGGAGGACTGAAGCTTTCTTT.

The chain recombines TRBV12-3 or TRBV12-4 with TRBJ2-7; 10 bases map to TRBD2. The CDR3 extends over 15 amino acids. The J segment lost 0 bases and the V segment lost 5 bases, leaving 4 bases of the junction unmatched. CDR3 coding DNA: TGTGCCAGCAGTGTTAGCGGGAGGAGCTCCTACGAGCAGTACTTC. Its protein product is CASSVSGRSSYEQYF.

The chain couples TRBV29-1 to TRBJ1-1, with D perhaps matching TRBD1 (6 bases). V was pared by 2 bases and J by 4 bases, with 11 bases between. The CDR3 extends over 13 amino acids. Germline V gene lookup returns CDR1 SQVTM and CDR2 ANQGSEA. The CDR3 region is CSVESGAGTEAFF. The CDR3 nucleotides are TGCAGCGTTGAATCGGGGGCCGGCACTGAAGCTTTCTTT.

This chain's CDR3 is CASSSQGSYEQYF. The CDR3 DNA is TGTGCCAGCAGTTCTCAGGGGTCCTACGAGCAGTACTTC. The V gene is TRBV27, the J gene TRBJ2-7, with D possibly TRBD1 on 6 matching bases. The germline V gene has CDR1 MNHEY and CDR2 SMNVEV (reference sequence). The CDR3 contains 13 residues. Between the trimmed V and J ends, which lost 4 bases and 1 base, there was a span of 8 bases.

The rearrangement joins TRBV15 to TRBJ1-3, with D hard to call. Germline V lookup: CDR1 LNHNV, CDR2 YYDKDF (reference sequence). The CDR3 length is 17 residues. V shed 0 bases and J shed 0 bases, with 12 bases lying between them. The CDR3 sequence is CATSRDRGFISGNTIYF. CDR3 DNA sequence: TGTGCCACCAGCAGAGATCGCGGTTTTATCTCTGGAAACACCATATATTTT. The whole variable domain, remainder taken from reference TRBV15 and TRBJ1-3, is DAMVIQNPRYQVTQFGKPVTLSCSQTLNHNVMYWYQQKSSQAPKLLFHYYDKDFNNEADTPDNFQSRRPNTSFCFLDIRSPGLGDTAMYLCATSRDRGFISGNTIYFGEGSWLTVV.

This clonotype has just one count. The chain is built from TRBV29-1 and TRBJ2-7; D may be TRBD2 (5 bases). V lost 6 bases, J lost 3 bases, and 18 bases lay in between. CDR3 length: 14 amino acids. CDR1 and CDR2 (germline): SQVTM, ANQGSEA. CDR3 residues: CSVNQPGSYYEQYF. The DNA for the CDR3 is TGCAGCGTCAACCAACCGGGATCCTACTACGAGCAGTACTTC.